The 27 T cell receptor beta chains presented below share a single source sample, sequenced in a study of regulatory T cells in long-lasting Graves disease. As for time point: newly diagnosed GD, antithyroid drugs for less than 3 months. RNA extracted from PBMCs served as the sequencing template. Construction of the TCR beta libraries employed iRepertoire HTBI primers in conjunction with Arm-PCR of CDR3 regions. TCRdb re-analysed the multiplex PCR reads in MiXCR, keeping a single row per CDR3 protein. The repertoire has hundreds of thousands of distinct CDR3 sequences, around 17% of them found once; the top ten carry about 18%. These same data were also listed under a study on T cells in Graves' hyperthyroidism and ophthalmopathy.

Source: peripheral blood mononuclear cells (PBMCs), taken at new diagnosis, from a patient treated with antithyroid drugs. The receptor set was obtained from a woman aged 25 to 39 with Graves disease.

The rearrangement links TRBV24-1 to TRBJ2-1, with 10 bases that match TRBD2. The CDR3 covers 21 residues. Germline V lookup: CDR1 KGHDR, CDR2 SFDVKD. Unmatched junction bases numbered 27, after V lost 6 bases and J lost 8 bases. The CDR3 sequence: CATSTPGGAKKLAGENDEQFF. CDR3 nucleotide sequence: TGTGCCACCAGTACCCCAGGGGGGGCAAAAAAGCTAGCGGGAGAGAATGATGAGCAGTTCTTC.

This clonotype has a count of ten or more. CDR3 sequence (DNA): TGTGCCAGCAGTGCGGGGGCCTTAGTTAGCAATCAGCCCCAGCATTTT. This translates into CASSAGALVSNQPQHF. This chain uses TRBV2 with TRBJ1-5; weak D call: TRBD1 (6 bases). Trimming pared 4 bases from V and 0 bases from J, leaving 13 bases between. Germline CDR1 reads SNHLY; CDR2 reads FYNNEI. The CDR3 is 16 residues long.

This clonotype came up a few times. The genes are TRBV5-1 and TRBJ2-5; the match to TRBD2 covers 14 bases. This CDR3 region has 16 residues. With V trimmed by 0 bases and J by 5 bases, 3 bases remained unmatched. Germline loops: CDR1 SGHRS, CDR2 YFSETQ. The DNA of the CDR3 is TGCGCCAGCAGCTTGGCGGGGACTAGCGGGGGCGAGACCCAGTACTTC. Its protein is CASSLAGTSGGETQYF.

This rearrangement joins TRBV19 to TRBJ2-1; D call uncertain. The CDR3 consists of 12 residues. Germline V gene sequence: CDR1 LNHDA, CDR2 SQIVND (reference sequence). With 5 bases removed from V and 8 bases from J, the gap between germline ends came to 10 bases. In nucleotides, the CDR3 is TGTGCCAGTAGTTCGTATGGCTATGAGCAGTTCTTC. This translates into CASSSYGYEQFF.

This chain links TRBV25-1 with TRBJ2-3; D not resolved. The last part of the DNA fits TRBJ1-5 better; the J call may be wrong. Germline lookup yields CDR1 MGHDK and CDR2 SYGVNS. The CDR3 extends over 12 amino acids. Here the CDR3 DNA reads TGTGCCACCTCTCCGGGCCAAGATACGCAGCATTTT. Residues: CATSPGQDTQHF.

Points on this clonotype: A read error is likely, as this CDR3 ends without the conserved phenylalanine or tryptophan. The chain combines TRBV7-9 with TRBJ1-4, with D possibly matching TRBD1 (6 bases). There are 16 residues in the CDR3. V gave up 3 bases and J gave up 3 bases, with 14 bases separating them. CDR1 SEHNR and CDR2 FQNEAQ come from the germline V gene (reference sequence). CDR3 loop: CASSLFWGAANEKLFS. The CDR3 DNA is TGTGCCAGCAGCTTGTTTTGGGGGGCTGCTAATGAAAAACTGTTTTCT.

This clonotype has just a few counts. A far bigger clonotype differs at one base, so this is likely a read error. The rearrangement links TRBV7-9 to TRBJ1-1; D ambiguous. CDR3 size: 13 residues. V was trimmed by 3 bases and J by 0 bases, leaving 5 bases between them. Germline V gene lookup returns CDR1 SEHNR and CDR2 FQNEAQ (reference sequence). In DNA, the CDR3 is TGTGCCAGCAGCTTTATCCTGAACACTGAAGCTTTCTTT. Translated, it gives CASSFILNTEAFF. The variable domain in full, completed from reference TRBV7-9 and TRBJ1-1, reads DTGVSQNPRHKITKRGQNVTFRCDPISEHNRLYWYRQTLGQGPEFLTYFQNEAQLEKSRLLSDRFSAERPKGSFSTLEIQRTEQGDSAMYLCASSFILNTEAFFGQGTRLTVV.

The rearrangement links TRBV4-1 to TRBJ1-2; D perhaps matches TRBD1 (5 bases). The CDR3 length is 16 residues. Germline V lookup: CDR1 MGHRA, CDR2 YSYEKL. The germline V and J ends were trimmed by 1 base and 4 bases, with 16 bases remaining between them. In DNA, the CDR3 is TGCGCCAGCAGCCAAGTCTGGCAGGGAACCTCCTATGGCTACACCTTC. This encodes CASSQVWQGTSYGYTF.

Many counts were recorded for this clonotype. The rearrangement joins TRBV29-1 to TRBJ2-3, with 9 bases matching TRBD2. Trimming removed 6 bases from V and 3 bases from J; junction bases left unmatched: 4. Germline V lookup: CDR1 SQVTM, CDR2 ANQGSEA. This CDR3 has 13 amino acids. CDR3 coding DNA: TGCAGCGTCCCCCTAGCGGGAACAGATACGCAGTATTTT. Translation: CSVPLAGTDTQYF.

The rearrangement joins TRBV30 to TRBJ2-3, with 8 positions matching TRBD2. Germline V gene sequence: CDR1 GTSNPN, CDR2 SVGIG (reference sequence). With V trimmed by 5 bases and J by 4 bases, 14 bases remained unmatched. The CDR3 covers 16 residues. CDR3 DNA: TGTGCCTGGGGTGGTTATGGACGGGAGGGCCCAGATACGCAGTATTTT. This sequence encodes CAWGGYGREGPDTQYF.

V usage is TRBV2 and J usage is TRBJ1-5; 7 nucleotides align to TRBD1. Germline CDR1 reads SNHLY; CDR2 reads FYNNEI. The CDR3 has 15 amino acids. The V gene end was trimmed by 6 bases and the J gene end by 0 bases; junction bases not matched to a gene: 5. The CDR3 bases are TGTGCCAGCAGGAAAGGACAGGCTAGCAATCAGCCCCAGCATTTT. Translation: CASRKGQASNQPQHF. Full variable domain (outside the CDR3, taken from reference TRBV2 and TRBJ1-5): EPEVTQTPSHQVTQMGQEVILRCVPISNHLYFYWYRQILGQKVEFLVSFYNNEISEKSEIFDDQFSVERPDGSNFTLKIRSTKLEDSAMYFCASRKGQASNQPQHFGDGTRLSIL.

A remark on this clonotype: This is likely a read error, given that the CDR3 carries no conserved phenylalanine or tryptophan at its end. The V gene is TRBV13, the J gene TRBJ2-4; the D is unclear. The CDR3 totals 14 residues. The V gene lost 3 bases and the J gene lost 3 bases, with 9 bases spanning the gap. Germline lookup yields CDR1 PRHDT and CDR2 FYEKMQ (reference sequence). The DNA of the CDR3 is TGTGCCAGCAGCTTTCGAGGTGGCAAAAACATTCAGTACCTC. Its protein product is CASSFRGGKNIQYL.

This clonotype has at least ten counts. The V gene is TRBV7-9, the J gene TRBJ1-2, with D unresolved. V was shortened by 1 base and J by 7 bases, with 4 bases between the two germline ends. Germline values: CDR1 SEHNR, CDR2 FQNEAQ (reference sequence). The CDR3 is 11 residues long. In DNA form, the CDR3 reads TGTGCCAGCAGCTTAGGACTTGGCTACACCTTC. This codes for CASSLGLGYTF.

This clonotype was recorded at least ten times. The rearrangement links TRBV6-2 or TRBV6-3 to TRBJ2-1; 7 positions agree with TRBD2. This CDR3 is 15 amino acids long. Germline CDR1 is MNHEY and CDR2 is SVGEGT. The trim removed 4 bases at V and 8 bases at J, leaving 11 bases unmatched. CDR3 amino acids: CASSSFGGSGYEQFF. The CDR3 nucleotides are TGTGCCAGCAGTTCATTCGGCGGGAGCGGGTATGAGCAGTTCTTC.

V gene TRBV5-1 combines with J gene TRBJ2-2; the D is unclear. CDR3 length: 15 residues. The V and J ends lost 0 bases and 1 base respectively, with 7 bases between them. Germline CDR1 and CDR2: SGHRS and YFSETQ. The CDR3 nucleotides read TGCGCCAGCAGCTTGGGAGATATGAACACCGGGGAGCTGTTTTTT. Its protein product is CASSLGDMNTGELFF.

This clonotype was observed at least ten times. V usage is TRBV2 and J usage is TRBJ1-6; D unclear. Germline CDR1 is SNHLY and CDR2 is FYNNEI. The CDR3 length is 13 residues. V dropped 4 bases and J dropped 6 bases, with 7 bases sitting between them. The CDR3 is CASSGQANSPLHF. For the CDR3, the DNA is TGTGCCAGCAGTGGACAAGCTAATTCACCCCTCCACTTT.

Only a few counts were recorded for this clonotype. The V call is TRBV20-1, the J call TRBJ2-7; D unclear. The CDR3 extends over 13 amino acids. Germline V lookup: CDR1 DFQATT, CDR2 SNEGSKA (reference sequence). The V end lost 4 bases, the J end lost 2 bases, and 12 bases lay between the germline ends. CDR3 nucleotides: TGCAGTGCTATTGCCATGAAAGCCTACGAGCAGTACTTC. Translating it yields CSAIAMKAYEQYF.

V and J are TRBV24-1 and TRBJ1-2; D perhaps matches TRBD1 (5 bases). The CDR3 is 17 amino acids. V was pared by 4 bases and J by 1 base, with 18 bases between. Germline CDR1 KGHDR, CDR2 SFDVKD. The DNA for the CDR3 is TGTGCCACCAGTGACAAAACCGGTCGGGGCCTTAACTATGGCTACACCTTC. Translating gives CATSDKTGRGLNYGYTF.

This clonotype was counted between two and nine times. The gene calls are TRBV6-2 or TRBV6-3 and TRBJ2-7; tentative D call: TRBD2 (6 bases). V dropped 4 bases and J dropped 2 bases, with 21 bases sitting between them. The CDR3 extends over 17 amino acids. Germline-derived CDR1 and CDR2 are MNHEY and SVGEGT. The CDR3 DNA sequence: TGTGCCAGCAGTTCCGGCGGGGCCAAGGGTGGGACCTACGAGCAGTACTTC. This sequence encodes CASSSGGAKGGTYEQYF.

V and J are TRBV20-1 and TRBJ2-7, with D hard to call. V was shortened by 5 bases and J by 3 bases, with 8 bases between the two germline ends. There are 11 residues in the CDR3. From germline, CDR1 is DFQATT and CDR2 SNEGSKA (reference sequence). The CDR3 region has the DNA TGCAGTGCTTACCGACGCTACGAGCAGTACTTC. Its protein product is CSAYRRYEQYF.

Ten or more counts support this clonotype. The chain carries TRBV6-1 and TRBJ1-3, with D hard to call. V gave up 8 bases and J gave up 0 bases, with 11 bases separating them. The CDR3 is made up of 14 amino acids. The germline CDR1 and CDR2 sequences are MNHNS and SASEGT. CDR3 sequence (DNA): TGTGCCAGCCGAGAGGACCTCTCTGGAAACACCATATATTTT. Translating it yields CASREDLSGNTIYF.

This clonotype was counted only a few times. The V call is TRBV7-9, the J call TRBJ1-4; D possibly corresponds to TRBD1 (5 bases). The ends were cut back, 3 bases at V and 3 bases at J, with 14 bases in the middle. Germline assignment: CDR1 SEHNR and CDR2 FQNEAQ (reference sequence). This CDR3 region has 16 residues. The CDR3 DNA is TGTGCCAGCAGCTTTCACCCGGGACCAGCTAATGAAAAACTGTTTTTT. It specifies CASSFHPGPANEKLFF. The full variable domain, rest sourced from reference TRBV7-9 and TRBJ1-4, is DTGVSQNPRHKITKRGQNVTFRCDPISEHNRLYWYRQTLGQGPEFLTYFQNEAQLEKSRLLSDRFSAERPKGSFSTLEIQRTEQGDSAMYLCASSFHPGPANEKLFFGSGTQLSVL.

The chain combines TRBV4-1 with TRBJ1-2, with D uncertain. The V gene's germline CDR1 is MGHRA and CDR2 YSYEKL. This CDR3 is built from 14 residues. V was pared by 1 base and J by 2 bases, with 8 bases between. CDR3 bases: TGCGCCAGCAGCCAAGTGAGGGTAAACTATGGCTACACCTTC. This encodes CASSQVRVNYGYTF.

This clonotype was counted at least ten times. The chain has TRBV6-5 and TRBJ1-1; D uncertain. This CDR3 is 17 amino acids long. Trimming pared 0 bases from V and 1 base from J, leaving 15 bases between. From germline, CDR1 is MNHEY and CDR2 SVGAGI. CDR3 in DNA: TGTGCCAGCAGTTACTCGATACCGGCAGGAGAGAACACTGAAGCTTTCTTT. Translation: CASSYSIPAGENTEAFF.

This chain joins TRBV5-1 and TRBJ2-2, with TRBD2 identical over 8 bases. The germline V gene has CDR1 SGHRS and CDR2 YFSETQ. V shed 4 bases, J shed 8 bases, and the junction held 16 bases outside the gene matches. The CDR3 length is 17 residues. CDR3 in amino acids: CASSDRNSGTQAGELFF. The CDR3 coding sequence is TGCGCCAGCAGCGACCGAAATAGCGGGACCCAAGCGGGGGAGCTGTTTTTT.

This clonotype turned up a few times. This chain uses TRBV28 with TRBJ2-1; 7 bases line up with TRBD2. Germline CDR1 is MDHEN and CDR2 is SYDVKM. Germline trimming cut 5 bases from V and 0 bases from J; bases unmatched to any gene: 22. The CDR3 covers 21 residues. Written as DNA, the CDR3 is TGTGCCAGCAGTACTCGACTTCCGGGAGGACGGGCTCCGAGCTCCTACAATGAGCAGTTCTTC. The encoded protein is CASSTRLPGGRAPSSYNEQFF.

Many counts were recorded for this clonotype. DNA of the CDR3: TGTGCCAGCAGTGAAGTAGCGGGTAACTACGAGCAGTACTTC. Translating gives CASSEVAGNYEQYF. The chain couples TRBV7-2 to TRBJ2-7, with TRBD2 matching 7 bases. The trim removed 6 bases at V and 3 bases at J, leaving 8 bases unmatched. CDR1 SGHTA and CDR2 FQGNSA come from the germline V gene. CDR3 size: 14 residues.